The rows below give T cell receptor beta chains drawn from one sample of a study of blood T cell repertoires in COVID-19. The repertoire was sequenced with immunoSEQ multiplex PCR; TCRdb's copy has only in-frame clones and lacks some. The table shows under 250,000 clones, with about 79% occurring only once. Input material: peripheral blood. These receptors were taken from an elderly man with acute or convalescent COVID-19. Each CDR3 is given with its conserved first and last residue. A D gene is named only where the DNA matches it firmly. Part of the rows lack a size; the others show once, few, many or a class for expanded clones.

j_call d_call v_call clone_size cdr3_aa cdr3_nt
TRBJ2-2 NA TRBV6-6 NA CASSSGTNTGELFF TGTGCCAGCAGTTCCGGGACTAACACCGGGGAGCTGTTTTTT
TRBJ2-1 TRBD2 TRBV28 NA CASSPRLSGGQYEQFF TGTGCCAGCAGTCCACGCCTTAGCGGGGGGCAATATGAGCAGTTCTTC
TRBJ2-1 TRBD2 TRBV18 NA CASSPGLAASYNEQFF TGTGCCAGCTCCCCCGGACTAGCGGCATCCTACAATGAGCAGTTCTTC
TRBJ1-2 NA TRBV7-2 few CASSQGLLETYGYTF TGTGCCAGCAGCCAGGGACTACTGGAGACCTATGGCTACACCTTC
TRBJ2-5 TRBD2 TRBV6-5 NA CATLSGGETQYF TGTGCCACCCTCTCCGGGGGGGAGACCCAGTACTTC
TRBJ2-2 NA TRBV7-3 NA CASSSVGTGELFF TGTGCCAGCAGCTCGGTCGGCACCGGGGAGCTGTTTTTT
TRBJ2-1 TRBD2 TRBV9 NA CASSVVAGVSYNEQFF TGTGCCAGCAGCGTAGTGGCGGGAGTCTCCTACAATGAGCAGTTCTTC
TRBJ1-1 TRBD1 TRBV7-9 NA CASSPGTGVLSTEAFF TGTGCCAGCAGCCCCGGGACAGGGGTCTTGAGCACTGAAGCTTTCTTT
TRBJ1-2 TRBD1 TRBV18 few CASSHLSWDRVVPTYGYTF TGTGCCAGCTCACATCTAAGCTGGGACAGGGTAGTCCCTACCTATGGCTACACCTTC
TRBJ1-1 NA TRBV11-1 NA CASSRWGGTVNTEAFF TGTGCCAGCAGCCGTTGGGGAGGGACGGTGAACACTGAAGCTTTCTTT
TRBJ2-1 NA TRBV24-1 few CATSDSAQGRHNEQFF TGTGCCACCAGTGATTCTGCCCAGGGGAGACACAATGAGCAGTTCTTC
TRBJ2-2 TRBD2 TRBV11-3 NA CASSLDSRLAAGELFF TGTGCCAGCAGCTTAGATTCGAGACTAGCGGCGGGGGAGCTGTTTTTT
TRBJ2-7 TRBD1 TRBV4-1 NA CASSQDRTGGLVGQYF TGCGCCAGCAGCCAAGACCGGACAGGGGGCCTAGTAGGGCAGTACTTC
TRBJ2-5 TRBD1 TRBV5-5 NA CASSLAVGTGDLRGETQYF TGTGCCAGCAGCTTGGCCGTTGGGACAGGGGACCTCAGGGGGGAGACCCAGTACTTC
TRBJ1-6 TRBD1 TRBV18 NA CASSPVFRTGNNSPLHF TGTGCCAGCTCACCAGTTTTTAGGACAGGAAATAATTCACCCCTCCACTTT
TRBJ2-2 NA TRBV27 NA CASRANTGFTGELFF TGTGCCAGCAGGGCCAACACAGGGTTTACCGGGGAGCTGTTTTTT
TRBJ1-2 NA TRBV6-6 few CASSYMGTPKSGGYTF TGTGCCAGCAGTTACATGGGGACACCCAAATCGGGTGGCTACACCTTC
TRBJ2-1 NA TRBV20-1 NA CSASPGTGLLAGYNEQFF TGCAGTGCTAGTCCCGGGACAGGGTTGCTAGCGGGCTACAATGAGCAGTTCTTC
TRBJ1-6 TRBD1 TRBV2 NA CASRPTGGSRNSPLHF TGTGCCAGCAGACCGACAGGGGGCTCGAGAAATTCACCCCTCCACTTT
TRBJ1-6 TRBD1 TRBV27 once CASIRTGTGGNSPLHF TGTGCCAGCATCCGAACCGGGACAGGGGGTAATTCACCCCTCCACTTT
TRBJ1-4 TRBD1 TRBV9 few CASSGRDRGLTNEKLFF TGTGCCAGCAGCGGCCGGGACAGGGGGCTGACTAATGAAAAACTGTTTTTT
TRBJ2-3 NA TRBV6-5 NA CASSYSSGADTQYF TGTGCCAGCAGTTACTCCTCGGGGGCAGATACGCAGTATTTT
TRBJ1-2 NA TRBV6-5 NA CASSPSRAPSYGYTF TGTGCCAGCAGTCCCTCCAGGGCACCCTCCTATGGCTACACCTTC
TRBJ1-5 NA TRBV7-2 NA CASSPGQPNQPQHF TGTGCCAGCAGCCCCGGACAGCCCAATCAGCCCCAGCATTTT
TRBJ1-2 TRBD1 TRBV7-9 NA CASSTGTGGVDGYTF TGTGCCAGCAGCACCGGGACAGGGGGCGTAGACGGCTACACCTTC
TRBJ1-1 NA TRBV5-1 NA CASSLFSVNTEAFF TGCGCCAGCAGCTTGTTTTCGGTGAACACTGAAGCTTTCTTT
TRBJ1-1 NA TRBV28 NA CASSLSGSGVGNTEAFF TGTGCCAGCAGTTTATCCGGGTCGGGAGTGGGGAACACTGAAGCTTTCTTT
TRBJ1-2 NA TRBV2 NA CASSEGPGNYGYTF TGTGCCAGCAGTGAAGGTCCCGGGAACTATGGCTACACCTTC
TRBJ1-6 TRBD1 TRBV2 NA CASTASRGNSPLHF TGTGCCAGCACCGCAAGCAGGGGGAATTCACCCCTCCACTTT
TRBJ2-7 NA TRBV5-1 NA CASSMTGTYEQYF TGCGCCAGCAGTATGACAGGAACCTACGAGCAGTACTTC
TRBJ1-6 NA TRBV6-5 NA CASSYRGTLHF TGTGCCAGCAGTTACAGGGGAACCCTCCACTTT
TRBJ2-1 NA TRBV5-6 NA CASRTRGSYNEQFF TGTGCCAGCAGGACGAGGGGGTCCTACAATGAGCAGTTCTTC
TRBJ2-1 TRBD2 TRBV24-1 once CATSDVLAGVYNEQFF TGTGCCACCAGTGATGTACTAGCGGGAGTCTACAATGAGCAGTTCTTC
TRBJ2-2 TRBD2 TRBV5-1 NA CASSFLTTGGTGELFF TGCGCCAGCAGCTTCCTGACGACCGGGGGGACCGGGGAGCTGTTTTTT
TRBJ2-2 TRBD1 TRBV4-1 NA CASSQGQTNTGELFF TGCGCCAGCAGCCAGGGACAGACGAACACCGGGGAGCTGTTTTTT
TRBJ2-5 NA TRBV5-4 NA CASSFAHGGETQYF TGTGCCAGCAGCTTCGCTCACGGCGGCGAGACCCAGTACTTC
TRBJ2-7 TRBD1 TRBV28 NA CASSWESQGASRYEQYF TGTGCCAGCAGTTGGGAATCACAGGGGGCAAGTAGGTACGAGCAGTACTTC
TRBJ2-1 TRBD2 TRBV5-5 NA CASSHRGSWDEQFF TGTGCCAGCAGCCACCGCGGGAGTTGGGATGAGCAGTTCTTC
TRBJ2-1 NA TRBV5-1 NA CASSLGAYGQFF TGCGCCAGCAGCTTGGGGGCCTATGGGCAGTTCTTC
TRBJ1-1 TRBD1 TRBV3-1/TRBV3-2 NA CASSQDRGRRFTEAFF TGTGCCAGCAGCCAAGATAGGGGGCGGCGATTCACTGAAGCTTTCTTT
TRBJ1-1 NA TRBV25-1 NA CASSPHLNTEAFF TGTGCCAGCAGCCCCCACTTGAACACTGAAGCTTTCTTT
TRBJ2-1 NA TRBV27 NA CASILLGGHGEQFF TGTGCCAGCATCCTTTTAGGGGGACACGGTGAGCAGTTCTTC
TRBJ1-2 TRBD1 TRBV2 NA CASSDPDRVRGYTF TGTGCCAGCAGTGACCCTGACAGGGTTCGTGGCTACACCTTC
TRBJ1-5 NA TRBV15 NA CATSRVGGRVNQPQHF TGTGCCACCAGCAGAGTGGGGGGGAGGGTCAATCAGCCCCAGCATTTT
TRBJ1-2 TRBD1 TRBV29-1 NA CSVAAPQGARGYTF TGCAGCGTTGCGGCTCCACAGGGGGCTCGGGGCTACACCTTC
TRBJ2-5 NA TRBV24-1 once CATSDARVQETQYF TGTGCCACCAGTGACGCGAGGGTCCAAGAGACCCAGTACTTC
TRBJ1-5 TRBD1 TRBV6-6 few CASSPGTGFYSNQPQHF TGTGCCAGCAGTCCCGGGACAGGGTTCTATAGCAATCAGCCCCAGCATTTT
TRBJ1-2 TRBD1 TRBV2 NA CASSEAGTGLGKEYGYTF TGTGCCAGCAGTGAAGCGGGGACAGGGTTGGGAAAGGAATATGGCTACACCTTC
TRBJ1-2 NA TRBV28 NA CASSFLTTGYGYTF TGTGCCAGCAGTTTCCTAACGACTGGCTATGGCTACACCTTC
TRBJ1-2 TRBD1 TRBV18 few CASSDDRETNYGYTF TGTGCCAGCTCAGATGACAGGGAGACTAACTATGGCTACACCTTC
TRBJ2-7 NA TRBV18 NA CASSPPGQGSSYEQYF TGTGCCAGCTCACCACCGGGGCAGGGAAGCTCCTACGAGCAGTACTTC
TRBJ2-1 TRBD2 TRBV27 few CASSLLAGVLYNEQFF TGTGCCAGCAGTTTGCTAGCGGGGGTCCTATACAATGAGCAGTTCTTC
TRBJ1-1 NA TRBV6-5 NA CASSSPGVNTEAFF TGTGCCAGCAGTTCGCCCGGGGTGAACACTGAAGCTTTCTTT
TRBJ2-7 NA TRBV19 NA CASSIARGDYEQYF TGTGCCAGTAGTATAGCCAGGGGGGACTACGAGCAGTACTTC
TRBJ2-1 TRBD2 TRBV5-4 NA CASSAGLAVSYNEQFF TGTGCCAGCAGCGCGGGACTAGCAGTTAGCTACAATGAGCAGTTCTTC
TRBJ1-5 TRBD1 TRBV5-5 NA CASSLGQGDYSNQPQHF TGTGCCAGCAGCTTGGGACAGGGGGATTATAGCAATCAGCCCCAGCATTTT
TRBJ1-4 TRBD1 TRBV6-5 NA CASRDRGGNEKLFF TGTGCCAGCAGAGACAGGGGCGGGAATGAAAAACTGTTTTTT
TRBJ2-5 TRBD1 TRBV5-4 NA CASSSKLTGGAPLETQYF TGTGCCAGCAGCTCGAAGCTAACAGGGGGCGCCCCACTAGAGACCCAGTACTTC
TRBJ1-2 NA TRBV7-8 NA CASSLATANYGYTF TGTGCCAGCAGCTTAGCCACAGCTAACTATGGCTACACCTTC
TRBJ1-1 NA TRBV18 NA CASSPDSLMNTEAFF TGTGCCAGCTCACCGGACAGCCTCATGAACACTGAAGCTTTCTTT